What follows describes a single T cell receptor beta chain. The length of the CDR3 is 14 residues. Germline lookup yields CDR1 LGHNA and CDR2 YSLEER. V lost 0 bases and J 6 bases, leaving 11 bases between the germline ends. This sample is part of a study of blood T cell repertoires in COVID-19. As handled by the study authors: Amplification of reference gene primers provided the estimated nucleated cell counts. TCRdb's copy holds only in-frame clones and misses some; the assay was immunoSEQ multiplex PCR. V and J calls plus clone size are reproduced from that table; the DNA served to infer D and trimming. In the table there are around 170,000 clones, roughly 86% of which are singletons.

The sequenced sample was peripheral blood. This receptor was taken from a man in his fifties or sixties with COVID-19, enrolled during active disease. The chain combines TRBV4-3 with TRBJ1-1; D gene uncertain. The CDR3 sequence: CASSQEPSSAEAFF. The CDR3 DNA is TGCGCCAGCAGCCAAGAGCCCTCCAGCGCTGAAGCTTTCTTT.